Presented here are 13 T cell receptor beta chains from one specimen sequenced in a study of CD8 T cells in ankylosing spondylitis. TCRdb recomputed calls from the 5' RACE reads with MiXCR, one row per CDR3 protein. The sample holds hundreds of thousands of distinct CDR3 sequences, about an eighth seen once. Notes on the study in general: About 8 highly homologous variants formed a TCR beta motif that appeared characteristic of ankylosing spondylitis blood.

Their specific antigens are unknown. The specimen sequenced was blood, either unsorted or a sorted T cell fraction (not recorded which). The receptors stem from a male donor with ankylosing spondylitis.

The CDR3 nucleotides read TGTGCCAGCACCAGGACAGGGGTTAGCACTTTTTCGGTTGAGCAGTTCTTC. Residues: CASTRTGVSTFSVEQFF. The rearrangement joins TRBV12-3 or TRBV12-4 to TRBJ2-1; TRBD1 matches at 9 bases. With 7 bases clipped from V and 9 bases from J, the junction kept 19 bases outside the gene matches. The CDR3 is 17 amino acids.

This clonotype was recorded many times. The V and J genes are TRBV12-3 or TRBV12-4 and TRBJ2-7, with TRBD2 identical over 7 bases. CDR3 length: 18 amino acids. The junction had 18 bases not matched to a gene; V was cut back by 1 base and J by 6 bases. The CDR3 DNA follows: TGTGCCAGCAGTTTAGAGTCTAAGCGGGCGGGAGCGGTCTCCGAGCAGTACGTC. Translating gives CASSLESKRAGAVSEQYV.

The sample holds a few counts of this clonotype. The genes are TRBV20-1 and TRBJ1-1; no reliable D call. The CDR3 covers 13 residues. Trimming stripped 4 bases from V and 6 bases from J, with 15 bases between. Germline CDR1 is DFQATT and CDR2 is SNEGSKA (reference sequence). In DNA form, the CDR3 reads TGCAGTGCTAAACCCTGGACGCAGTCTGAAGCTTTCTTT. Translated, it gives CSAKPWTQSEAFF.

The chain's CDR3 is CSASKNGYTF. For the CDR3, the DNA is TGCAGTGCTAGTAAAAATGGCTACACCTTC. The J gene is TRBJ1-2, the V gene TRBV20-1; D remains unclear. The germline V gene has CDR1 DFQATT and CDR2 SNEGSKA (reference sequence). This CDR3 region has 10 residues. With 3 bases removed from V and 6 bases from J, the gap between germline ends came to 5 bases.

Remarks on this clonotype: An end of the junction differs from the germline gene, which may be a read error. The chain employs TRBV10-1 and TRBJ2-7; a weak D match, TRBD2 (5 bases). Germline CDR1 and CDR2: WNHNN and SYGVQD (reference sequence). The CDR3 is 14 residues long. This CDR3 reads CASSESSRGYGQYF. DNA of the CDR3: TGCGCCAGCAGTGAGTCCAGCCGAGGGTACGGGCAGTACTTC.

The CDR3 protein is CSARDRQRDRNSYEQYF. CDR3 in DNA: TGCAGTGCTAGAGATCGTCAAAGGGACAGGAACTCCTACGAGCAGTACTTC. The V call is TRBV20-1, the J call TRBJ2-7, with TRBD1 matching 8 bases. The CDR3 is 17 residues long. Germline CDR1 and CDR2: DFQATT and SNEGSKA (reference sequence). With 0 bases clipped from V and 0 bases from J, the junction kept 10 bases outside the gene matches.

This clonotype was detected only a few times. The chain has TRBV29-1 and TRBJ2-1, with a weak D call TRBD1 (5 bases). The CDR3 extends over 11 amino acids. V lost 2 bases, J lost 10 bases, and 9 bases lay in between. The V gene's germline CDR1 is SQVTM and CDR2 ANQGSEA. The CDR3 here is CSVEQGAEQFF. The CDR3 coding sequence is TGCAGCGTTGAACAGGGCGCCGAGCAGTTCTTC.

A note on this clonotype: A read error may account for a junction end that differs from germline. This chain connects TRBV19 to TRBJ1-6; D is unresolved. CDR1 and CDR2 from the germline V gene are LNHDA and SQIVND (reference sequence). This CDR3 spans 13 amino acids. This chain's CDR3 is CASKRDLNSPLLF. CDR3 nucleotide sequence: TGTGCCAGTAAGCGGGATTTGAATTCACCCCTCCTCTTT.

In nucleotides, the CDR3 is TGTGCCAGCAGCCTACTAATGCAGGGGTTTAGTGACACTGAAGCTTTCTTT. This sequence encodes CASSLLMQGFSDTEAFF. The rearrangement joins TRBV4-2 to TRBJ1-1; D is possibly TRBD1 (6 bases). Per germline, CDR1 LGHNA and CDR2 YNFKEQ. The CDR3 has 17 amino acids. V lost 4 bases to trimming and J lost 3 bases, with 21 bases between them.

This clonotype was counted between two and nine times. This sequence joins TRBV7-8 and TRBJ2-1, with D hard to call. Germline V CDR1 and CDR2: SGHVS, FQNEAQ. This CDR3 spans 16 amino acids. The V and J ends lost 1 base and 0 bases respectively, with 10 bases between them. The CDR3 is CASSLVQSSSYNEQFF. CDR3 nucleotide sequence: TGTGCCAGCAGCTTAGTACAGTCCAGCTCCTACAATGAGCAGTTCTTC.

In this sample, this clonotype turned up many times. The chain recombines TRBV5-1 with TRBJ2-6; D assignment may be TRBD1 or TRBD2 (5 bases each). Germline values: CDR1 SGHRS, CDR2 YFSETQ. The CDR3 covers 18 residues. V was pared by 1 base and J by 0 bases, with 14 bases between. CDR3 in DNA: TGCGCCAGCAGCTTGTCCGGGACGGAAAACTCTGGGGCCAACGTCCTGACTTTC. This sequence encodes CASSLSGTENSGANVLTF. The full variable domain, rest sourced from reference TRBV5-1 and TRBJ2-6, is KAGVTQTPRYLIKTRGQQVTLSCSPISGHRSVSWYQQTPGQGLQFLFEYFSETQRNKGNFPGRFSGRQFSNSRSEMNVSTLELGDSALYLCASSLSGTENSGANVLTFGAGSRLTVL.

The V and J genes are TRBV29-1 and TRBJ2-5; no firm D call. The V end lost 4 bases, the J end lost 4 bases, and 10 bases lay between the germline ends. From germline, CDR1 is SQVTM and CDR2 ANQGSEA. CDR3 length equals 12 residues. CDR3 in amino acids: CSVVTEPETQYF. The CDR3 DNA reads TGCAGCGTTGTGACCGAGCCAGAGACCCAGTACTTC.

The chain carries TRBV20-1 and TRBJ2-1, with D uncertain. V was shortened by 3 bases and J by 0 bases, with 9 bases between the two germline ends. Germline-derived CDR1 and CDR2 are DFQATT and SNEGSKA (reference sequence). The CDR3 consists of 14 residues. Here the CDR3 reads CSASTVSSYNEQFF. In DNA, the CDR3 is TGCAGTGCTAGTACGGTGAGCTCCTACAATGAGCAGTTCTTC.